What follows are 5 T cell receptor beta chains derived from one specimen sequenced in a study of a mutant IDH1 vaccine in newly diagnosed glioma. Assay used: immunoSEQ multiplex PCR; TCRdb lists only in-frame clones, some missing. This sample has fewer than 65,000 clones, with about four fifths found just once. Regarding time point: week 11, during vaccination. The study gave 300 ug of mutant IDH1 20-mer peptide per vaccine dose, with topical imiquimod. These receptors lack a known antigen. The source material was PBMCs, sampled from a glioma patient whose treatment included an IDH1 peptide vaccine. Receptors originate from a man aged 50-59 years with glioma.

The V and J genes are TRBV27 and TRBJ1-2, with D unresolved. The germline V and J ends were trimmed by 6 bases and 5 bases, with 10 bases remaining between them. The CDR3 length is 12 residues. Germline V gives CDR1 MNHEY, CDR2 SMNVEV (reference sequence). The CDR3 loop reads CASRALGYGYTF. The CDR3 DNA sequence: TGTGCCAGCAGGGCCCTCGGGTATGGCTACACCTTC.

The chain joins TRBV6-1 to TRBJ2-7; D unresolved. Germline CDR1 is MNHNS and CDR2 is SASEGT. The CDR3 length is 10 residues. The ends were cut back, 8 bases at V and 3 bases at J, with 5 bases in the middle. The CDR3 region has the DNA TGTGCCAGCGTAAACTACGAGCAGTACTTC. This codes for CASVNYEQYF.

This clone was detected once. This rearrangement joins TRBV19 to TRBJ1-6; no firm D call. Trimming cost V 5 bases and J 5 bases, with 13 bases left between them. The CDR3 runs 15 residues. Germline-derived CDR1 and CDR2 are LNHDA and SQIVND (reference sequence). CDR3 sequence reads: CASSWAGADNSPLHF. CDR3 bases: TGTGCCAGTAGTTGGGCAGGAGCTGATAATTCACCCCTCCACTTT.

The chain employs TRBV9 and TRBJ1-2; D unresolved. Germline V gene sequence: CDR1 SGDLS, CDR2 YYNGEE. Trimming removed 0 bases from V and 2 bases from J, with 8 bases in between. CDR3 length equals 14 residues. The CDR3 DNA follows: TGTGCCAGCAGCGTAGGGCCGGAGAACTATGGCTACACCTTC. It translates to CASSVGPENYGYTF.

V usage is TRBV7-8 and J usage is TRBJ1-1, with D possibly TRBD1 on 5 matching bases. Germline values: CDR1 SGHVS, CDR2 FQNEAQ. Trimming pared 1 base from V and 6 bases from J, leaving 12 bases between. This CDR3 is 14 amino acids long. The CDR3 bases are TGTGCCAGCAGCTTAGGGCGAAGGGACCCTGAAGCTTTCTTT. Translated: CASSLGRRDPEAFF.